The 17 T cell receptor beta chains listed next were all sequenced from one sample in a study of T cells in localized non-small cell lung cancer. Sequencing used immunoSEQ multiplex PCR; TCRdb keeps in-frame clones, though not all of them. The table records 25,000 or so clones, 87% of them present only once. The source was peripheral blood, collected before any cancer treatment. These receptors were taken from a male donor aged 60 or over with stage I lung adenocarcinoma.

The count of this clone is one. The CDR3 is CASSPATDRPNEKLFF. CDR3 DNA sequence: TGCGCCAGCAGCCCCGCAACCGATAGGCCTAATGAAAAACTGTTTTTT. The rearrangement uses TRBV5-1 and TRBJ1-4; D not certain. This CDR3 is 16 amino acids long. Trimming removed 4 bases from V and 3 bases from J, with 16 bases in between. Germline-derived CDR1 and CDR2 are SGHRS and YFSETQ.

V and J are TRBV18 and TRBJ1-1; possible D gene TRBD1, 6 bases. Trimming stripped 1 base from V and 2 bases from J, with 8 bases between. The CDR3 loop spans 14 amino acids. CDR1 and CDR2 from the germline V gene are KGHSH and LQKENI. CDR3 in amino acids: CASSPRTDNTEAFF. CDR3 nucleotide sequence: TGTGCCAGCTCACCACGGACAGATAACACTGAAGCTTTCTTT.

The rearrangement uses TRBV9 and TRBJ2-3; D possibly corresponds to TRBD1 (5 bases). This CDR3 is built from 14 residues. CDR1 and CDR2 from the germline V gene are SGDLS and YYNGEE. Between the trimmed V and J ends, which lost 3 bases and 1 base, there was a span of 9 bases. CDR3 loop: CASSDSRGTDTQYF. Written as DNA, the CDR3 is TGTGCCAGCAGCGACAGCAGGGGCACAGATACGCAGTATTTT. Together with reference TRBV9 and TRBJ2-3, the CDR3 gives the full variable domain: DSGVTQTPKHLITATGQRVTLRCSPRSGDLSVYWYQQSLDQGLQFLIQYYNGEERAKGNILERFSAQQFPDLHSELNLSSLELGDSALYFCASSDSRGTDTQYFGPGTRLTVL.

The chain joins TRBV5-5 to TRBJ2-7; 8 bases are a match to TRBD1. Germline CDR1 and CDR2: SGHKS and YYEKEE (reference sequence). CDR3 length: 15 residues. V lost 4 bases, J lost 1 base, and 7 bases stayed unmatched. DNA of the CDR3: TGTGCCAGCAGCCACGACAGGGGACCTTCCTACGAGCAGTACTTC. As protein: CASSHDRGPSYEQYF. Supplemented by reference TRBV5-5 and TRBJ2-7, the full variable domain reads DAGVTQSPTHLIKTRGQQVTLRCSPISGHKSVSWYQQVLGQGPQFIFQYYEKEERGRGNFPDRFSARQFPNYSSELNVNALLLGDSALYLCASSHDRGPSYEQYFGPGTRLTVT.

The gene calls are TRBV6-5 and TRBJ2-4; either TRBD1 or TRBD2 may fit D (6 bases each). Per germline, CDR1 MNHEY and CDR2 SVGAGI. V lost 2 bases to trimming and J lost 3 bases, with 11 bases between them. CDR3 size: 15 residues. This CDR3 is CASSYIGGGKNIQYF. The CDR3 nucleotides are TGTGCCAGCAGTTACATAGGGGGAGGCAAAAACATTCAGTACTTC.

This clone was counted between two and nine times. The CDR3 sequence is CAAGRGDQPQHF. For the CDR3, the DNA is TGTGCCGCGGGCCGGGGGGATCAGCCCCAGCATTTT. The chain employs TRBV16 and TRBJ1-5; D might be TRBD1 (5 bases). CDR1 KGHSY and CDR2 FQNENV come from the germline V gene. V lost 11 bases and J lost 5, with 13 bases in between. This CDR3 is 12 amino acids long. The full variable domain, rest sourced from reference TRBV16 and TRBJ1-5, is GEEVAQTPKHLVRGEGQKAKLYCAPIKGHSYVFWYQQVLKNEFKFLISFQNENVFDETGMPKERFSAKCLPNSPCSLEIQATKLEDSAVYFCAAGRGDQPQHFGDGTRLSIL.

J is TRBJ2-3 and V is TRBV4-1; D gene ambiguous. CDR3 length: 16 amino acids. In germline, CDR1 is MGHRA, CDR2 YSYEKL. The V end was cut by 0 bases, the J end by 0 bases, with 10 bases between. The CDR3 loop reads CASSQDRLASTDTQYF. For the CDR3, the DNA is TGCGCCAGCAGCCAAGATAGACTCGCTAGCACAGATACGCAGTATTTT.

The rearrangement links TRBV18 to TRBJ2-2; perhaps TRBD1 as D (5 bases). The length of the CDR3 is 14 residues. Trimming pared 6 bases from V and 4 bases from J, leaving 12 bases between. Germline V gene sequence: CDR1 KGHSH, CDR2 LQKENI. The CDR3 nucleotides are TGTGCCAGCTCCCCCAGGGTGAGCACCGGGGAGCTGTTTTTT. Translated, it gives CASSPRVSTGELFF.

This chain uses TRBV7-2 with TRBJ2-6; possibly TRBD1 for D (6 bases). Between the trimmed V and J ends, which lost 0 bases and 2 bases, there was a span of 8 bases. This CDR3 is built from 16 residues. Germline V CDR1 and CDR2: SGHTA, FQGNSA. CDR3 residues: CASSLAGTTGANVLTF. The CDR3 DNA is TGTGCCAGCAGCTTAGCTGGGACAACTGGGGCCAACGTCCTGACTTTC.

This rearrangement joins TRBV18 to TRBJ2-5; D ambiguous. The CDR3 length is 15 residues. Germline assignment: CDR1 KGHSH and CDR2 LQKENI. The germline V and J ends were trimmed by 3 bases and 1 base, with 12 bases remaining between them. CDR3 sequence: CASSPLGYSQETQYF. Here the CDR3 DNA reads TGTGCCAGCTCACCCCTCGGGTATTCCCAAGAGACCCAGTACTTC.

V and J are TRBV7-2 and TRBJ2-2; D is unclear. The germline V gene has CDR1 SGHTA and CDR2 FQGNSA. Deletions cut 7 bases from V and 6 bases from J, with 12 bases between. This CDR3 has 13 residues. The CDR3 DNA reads TGTGCCAGCACCCTTTATAGCTCCGGGGAGCTGTTTTTT. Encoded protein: CASTLYSSGELFF.

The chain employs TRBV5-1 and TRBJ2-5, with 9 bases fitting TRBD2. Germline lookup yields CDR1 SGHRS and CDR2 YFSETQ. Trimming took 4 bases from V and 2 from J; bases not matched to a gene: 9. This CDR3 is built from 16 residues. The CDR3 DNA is TGCGCCAGCAGCCTCAGCGGGGGGCGACAACAAGAGACCCAGTACTTC. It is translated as CASSLSGGRQQETQYF.

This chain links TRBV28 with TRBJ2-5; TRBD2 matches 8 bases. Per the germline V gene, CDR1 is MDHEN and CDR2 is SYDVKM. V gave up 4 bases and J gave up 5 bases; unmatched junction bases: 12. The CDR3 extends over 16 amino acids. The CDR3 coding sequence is TGTGCCAGCAGTTCCCCGGGAGGGAAGGGGGTGGAGACCCAGTACTTC. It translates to CASSSPGGKGVETQYF.

CDR3 sequence (DNA): TGTGCCAGCAGCTCAATAGACAGGGACTTACGGCAGTTCTTC. Protein sequence: CASSSIDRDLRQFF. The chain combines TRBV7-9 with TRBJ2-1, with D possibly matching TRBD1 (7 bases). Trimming shortened V by 4 bases and J by 12 bases, and 19 bases separated the two germline ends. The CDR3 runs to 14 residues. The germline CDR1 and CDR2 sequences are SEHNR and FQNEAQ (reference sequence). The whole variable domain, remainder taken from reference TRBV7-9 and TRBJ2-1, is DTGVSQNPRHKITKRGQNVTFRCDPISEHNRLYWYRQTLGQGPEFLTYFQNEAQLEKSRLLSDRFSAERPKGSFSTLEIQRTEQGDSAMYLCASSSIDRDLRQFFGPGTRLTVL.

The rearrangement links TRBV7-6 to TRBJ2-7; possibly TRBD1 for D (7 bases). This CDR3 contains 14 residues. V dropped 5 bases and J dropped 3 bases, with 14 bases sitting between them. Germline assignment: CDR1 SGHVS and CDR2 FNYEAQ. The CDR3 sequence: CASSGLQGIYEQYF. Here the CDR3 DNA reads TGTGCCAGCAGCGGACTACAGGGGATCTACGAGCAGTACTTC.

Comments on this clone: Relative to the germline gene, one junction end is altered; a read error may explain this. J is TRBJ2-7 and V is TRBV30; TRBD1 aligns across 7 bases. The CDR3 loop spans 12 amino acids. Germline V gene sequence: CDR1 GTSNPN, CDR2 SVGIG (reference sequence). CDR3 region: CAWTDRTYEQYF. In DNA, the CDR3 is TGTGCATGGACGGACAGGACTTACGAGCAGTACTTC.

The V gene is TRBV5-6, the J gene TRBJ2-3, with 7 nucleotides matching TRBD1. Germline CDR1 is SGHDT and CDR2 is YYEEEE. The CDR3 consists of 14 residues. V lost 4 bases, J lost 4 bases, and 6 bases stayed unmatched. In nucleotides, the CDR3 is TGTGCCAGCAGCCAGACAGGGATCCCAGATACGCAGTATTTT. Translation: CASSQTGIPDTQYF.